These 11 T cell receptor beta chains were all obtained from the same sample, sequenced in a study of T cell repertoires in cytomegalovirus infection. MiXCR was run by TCRdb on the reads, yielding one entry per CDR3 protein. The sample shows roughly 280,000 distinct CDR3 sequences, roughly 10% of them seen only once. The sample was PBMCs. Receptors originate from a human donor in good health (CMV status not recorded). Some clones in this sample may be carry-over from other donors' samples.

The chain has TRBV12-3 or TRBV12-4 and TRBJ2-5; D gene ambiguous. The CDR3 spans 15 residues. V lost 2 bases and J 7 bases, leaving 17 bases between the germline ends. The CDR3 reads CASSLSAERRVTQYF. The CDR3 coding sequence is TGTGCCAGCAGTTTATCGGCGGAACGACGAGTGACCCAGTACTTC.

The genes are TRBV20-1 and TRBJ2-7; TRBD2 matches at 8 bases. The V and J ends lost 5 bases and 0 bases, in that order; junction bases with no gene match: 9. Germline loops: CDR1 DFQATT, CDR2 SNEGSKA (reference sequence). The CDR3 is 15 amino acids. CDR3 loop: CSASRSTSASYEQYF. The DNA of the CDR3 is TGCAGTGCTTCTCGTTCGACTAGCGCCTCCTACGAGCAGTACTTC.

Comments on this clonotype: A much larger clone differs from this one at a single base, so this may be a read error. This chain uses TRBV7-2 with TRBJ1-2, with D perhaps TRBD1 (5 bases). With 7 bases removed from V and 2 bases from J, the gap between germline ends came to 14 bases. In germline, CDR1 is SGHTA, CDR2 FQGNSA. The CDR3 consists of 14 residues. CDR3 sequence: CASNFGAGNYGYTF. In nucleotides, the CDR3 is TGTGCCAGCAACTTTGGGGCAGGGAACTATGGCTACACCTTC.

This clonotype was seen many times. V usage is TRBV7-2 and J usage is TRBJ2-7; D gene uncertain. Deletions cut 1 base from V and 2 bases from J, with 9 bases between. The CDR3 extends over 14 amino acids. The germline gives CDR1 SGHTA, CDR2 FQGNSA. The CDR3 loop is CASSLGVGTYEQYF. The CDR3 region has the DNA TGTGCCAGCAGCTTAGGAGTGGGGACCTACGAGCAGTACTTC.

This clonotype showed up many times. The chain links TRBV11-3 to TRBJ2-5; 7 bases are a match to TRBD1. The CDR3 consists of 15 residues. Per the germline V gene, CDR1 is SGHNT and CDR2 is YENEEA. With 5 bases clipped from V and 4 bases from J, the junction kept 10 bases outside the gene matches. This CDR3 is CASSPDRDRRETQYF. CDR3 sequence (DNA): TGTGCCAGCAGCCCCGACAGGGATCGTCGAGAGACCCAGTACTTC.

This clonotype appeared many times. The V and J genes are TRBV7-8 and TRBJ2-7, with D hard to call. Germline lookup yields CDR1 SGHVS and CDR2 FQNEAQ. The V end lost 0 bases, the J end lost 1 base, and 7 bases lay between the germline ends. This CDR3 is built from 14 residues. CDR3 nucleotides: TGTGCCAGCAGCTTAGCGCGGATTTCCTACGAGCAGTACTTC. Translation gives CASSLARISYEQYF.

In its sample, this clonotype was seen a few times. This chain uses TRBV7-2 with TRBJ1-2; no definite D call. This CDR3 is 16 amino acids long. CDR1 and CDR2 (germline): SGHTA, FQGNSA. The germline V and J ends were trimmed by 4 bases and 9 bases, with 24 bases remaining between them. For the CDR3, the DNA is TGTGCCAGCAGCTCCGGCCTGGGTGGGTCCTCTATGAGCTACACCTTC. Translating it yields CASSSGLGGSSMSYTF.

This clonotype was picked up many times. The rearrangement uses TRBV5-1 and TRBJ2-7, with 7 positions matching TRBD1. Germline loops: CDR1 SGHRS, CDR2 YFSETQ. The CDR3 length is 17 residues. V lost 0 bases to trimming and J lost 5 bases; unmatched junction nucleotides: 14. The CDR3 is CASSLVPADRVVHEQYF. The CDR3 DNA is TGCGCCAGCAGCTTGGTCCCCGCCGACAGGGTGGTCCACGAGCAGTACTTC.

This clonotype has at least ten counts. The V gene is TRBV14, the J gene TRBJ1-6, with a weak D call TRBD1 (5 bases). The CDR3 has 15 residues. In germline, CDR1 is SGHDN, CDR2 FVKESK. V was cut by 4 bases and J by 3 bases, with 10 bases left in between. In nucleotides, the CDR3 is TGTGCCAGCAGCCCCCCGGGGCTCTATAATTCACCCCTCCACTTT. Translating it yields CASSPPGLYNSPLHF.

This clonotype has just a few counts. The J gene is TRBJ2-7, the V gene TRBV6-2 or TRBV6-3; TRBD1 agrees at 7 bases. There are 17 residues in the CDR3. In germline, CDR1 is MNHEY, CDR2 SVGEGT. J was trimmed by 3 bases and V by 5 bases; bases with no gene match: 16. CDR3 sequence (DNA): TGTGCCAGCAGTCCCCGGAAAATGGGACAGAGTTTCTACGAGCAGTACTTC. This codes for CASSPRKMGQSFYEQYF.

This clonotype was seen only a few times. V gene TRBV6-1 combines with J gene TRBJ2-3; TRBD2 matches 10 bases. V gave up 6 bases and J gave up 3 bases; unmatched junction bases: 9. The germline CDR1 and CDR2 sequences are MNHNS and SASEGT. CDR3 size: 16 residues. CDR3 bases: TGTGCCAGCAGGGGAGCGGGAGGGTTCCAGACAGATACGCAGTATTTT. This sequence encodes CASRGAGGFQTDTQYF.